This T cell receptor (beta chain) originates from a study of control samples from healthy donors and cancer patients. Data came from immunoSEQ multiplex PCR; TCRdb stores just in-frame clones and leaves some out. The profile shows roughly 49,000 clones, 88% of them singletons. CDR3 length: 15 residues. With V trimmed by 4 bases and J by 4 bases, 4 bases remained unmatched. The V gene's germline CDR1 is SGHTA and CDR2 FQGTGA. The source is a man aged 50 to 59 with head and neck cancer. The V gene is TRBV7-3, the J gene TRBJ2-2; 9 bases are shared with TRBD1. Material: PBMCs. CDR3 residues: CASSSGTGSTGELFF. The CDR3 coding sequence is TGTGCCAGCAGCTCCGGGACAGGGAGCACCGGGGAGCTGTTTTTT.